This entry concerns a single T cell receptor beta chain. The specificity of this receptor is unknown. Per-base qualities were not stored, and no clone one base away is much larger. The same DNA, extracted from blood mononuclear cells, served for both the TCR sequencing and the STAT3 sequencing. The data originate from a study of STAT3 mutations in large granular lymphocyte leukemia (dated by TCRdb to the late 2010s). As for the study more broadly: Roughly half of the T-LGLL patients who were sequenced longitudinally carried canonical activating STAT3 mutations. More than half of T-LGLL patients received one or more immunosuppressive therapy regimens, with hematologic response in over 35% of those treated. Patients with T-cell large granular lymphocyte leukemia underwent serial deep sequencing of TCRbeta CDR3 and STAT3 to reconstruct clonal hierarchy and dynamics. From an initial cohort of hundreds of LGL patients, roughly 19 representative T-LGLL cases were chosen for longitudinal sequencing of TCRbeta and STAT3. As controls within the study, a couple of patients with natural killer LGL leukemia were also sequenced longitudinally. Each patient was sequenced at an average of around 4 time points, ranging from 2 to 8 samplings. Study-wide conclusions, independent of this receptor: TCR clonotype switching after therapy was seen in about 30% of the 18 patients, with all newly emerging clones being STAT3 wild type. The linking of therapy response to changes in TCR clonal burden was complicated by variable intervals between samplings and differing treatment regimens. Dominant TCR clone burden was found to exceed STAT3 mutant burden in several patients, suggesting that STAT3 mutation arose secondarily within a pre-expanded clone. At least one immunodominant TCRbeta clonotype was identified in every T-LGLL patient, and multiple immunodominant subclonotypes were identified in about half of the T-LGLL patients. Since codominant clonotypes persisted in some patients, a small but highly pathogenic clone may have gone undetected. Because no samples were available when a clone first appeared, clonal expansion had to be inferred from samplings taken at other points.

An Illumina MiSeq was used to sequence the TCRbeta libraries, yielding an average of approximately 40,000 productive templates per sample. Using multiplex PCR amplification, the immunoSEQ assay generated the TCRbeta CDR3 libraries. The original methods were these. Repertoire diversity was calculated as previously defined, and values close to 0 indicated extremely monoclonal samples. Entries here come from immuneACCESS through TCRdb and include only in-frame sequences with V and J called. Some clones fail to appear in such tables; in the studies checked, an unresolved V gene covers under half of the shortfall, and the cause of the remainder is unknown. The V and J calls and the clone size are those of that table, but D and trimming were determined from the DNA. The sample table contains over 10,000 clones; only one count was recorded for more than 65% of them. The biggest ten clones account for over 50% of the sample.

The sequenced sample was peripheral blood mononuclear cells. This receptor was obtained from a man aged 60 to 75 with T-cell large granular lymphocyte leukemia. Some clones in this sample may be carry-over from other donors' samples. The age is the age at diagnosis.

This receptor carries the CDR3 CASSSLYEQYF. The sequence in DNA is TGTGCCAGCAGCAGTCTCTACGAGCAGTACTTC. The V and J segments used are TRBV7-9 and TRBJ2-7, with the D gene uncertain. V is cut by 5 bases and J by 3 bases, and the space between the germline ends is 5 bases. The CDR3, from cysteine to phenylalanine, totals 11 residues. The DNA shown is the 33-base CDR3, in frame from base 1. The germline V gene (reference sequence) gives CDR1 as SEHNR and CDR2 as FQNEAQ.